The source of this T cell receptor beta chain is a study of blood T cell repertoires in COVID-19. Germline V gene sequence: CDR1 DFQATT, CDR2 SNEGSKA (reference sequence). Trimming removed 3 bases from V and 0 bases from J, with 15 bases in between. This CDR3 region has 15 residues. Here immunoSEQ multiplex PCR was the method, and the copy in TCRdb shows in-frame clones only, minus some. Of nearly 300,000 clones in the sample, roughly 86% were seen once. The rearrangement uses TRBV20-1 and TRBJ2-7; possible D gene TRBD1, 6 bases. The specimen sequenced was PBMCs or T cells enriched from blood (not recorded which). This sequence was found in a woman between 50 and 59 years old who had been exposed to COVID-19. The CDR3 is CSASLNRDNSYEQYF. As DNA, the CDR3 is TGCAGTGCTAGTTTGAACCGGGACAACTCCTACGAGCAGTACTTC.